These T cell receptor beta chains were read from a single sample in a study of blood T cell repertoires in COVID-19. Method: immunoSEQ multiplex PCR; TCRdb's copy keeps in-frame clones and lacks some. The sample lists approximately 75,000 clones, around three quarters occurring once. Sequenced material: peripheral blood. All receptors come from a woman aged 80 or older with active or convalescent COVID-19. Both conserved end residues are part of each CDR3. A D gene is named only where the DNA matches it firmly. Size is stated for part of the rows, as once, few or many counts, or as a class when the clone is expanded.

size | J | D | V | CDR3 | DNA
. | TRBJ1-5 | . | TRBV19 | CASSPGAEVQHF | TGTGCCAGTAGTCCCGGCGCGGAGGTTCAGCATTTT
. | TRBJ2-1 | TRBD2 | TRBV14 | CASSQDERGGSWHSSKFF | TGTGCCAGCAGCCAAGATGAGCGGGGGGGCTCATGGCATAGTTCTAAGTTCTTC
. | TRBJ1-2 | TRBD1 | TRBV30 | CAWNRGGTRYGYTF | TGTGCCTGGAACAGGGGGGGCACCCGATATGGCTACACCTTC
. | TRBJ1-2 | TRBD1 | TRBV28 | CASSPKGATDGYTF | TGTGCCAGCAGTCCGAAGGGGGCAACGGACGGCTACACCTTC
few | TRBJ2-7 | TRBD1 | TRBV29-1 | CSVTRDSGEQYF | TGCAGCGTTACCCGGGACAGTGGGGAGCAGTACTTC
. | TRBJ1-6 | . | TRBV27 | CASTLVGGGSSYNSPLHF | TGTGCCAGCACTCTAGTTGGGGGGGGAAGCTCCTATAATTCACCCCTCCACTTT
. | TRBJ1-1 | TRBD1 | TRBV29-1 | CSVEGRGLTEAFF | TGCAGCGTTGAAGGCAGGGGGCTTACTGAAGCTTTCTTT
. | TRBJ1-3 | . | TRBV11-2 | CASSLPRDGNTIYF | TGTGCCAGCAGCTTACCCAGGGATGGAAACACCATATATTTT
. | TRBJ2-7 | . | TRBV28 | CASSLLASSYEQYF | TGTGCCAGCAGTCTCCTAGCGAGCTCCTACGAGCAGTACTTC
. | TRBJ1-2 | TRBD1 | TRBV9 | CASSGWDRGREGYTF | TGTGCCAGCAGCGGCTGGGACAGGGGGAGAGAGGGCTACACCTTC
. | TRBJ1-5 | . | TRBV27 | CASSALGRPNQPQHF | TGTGCCAGCAGTGCCCTGGGGAGGCCCAATCAGCCCCAGCATTTT
. | TRBJ1-4 | TRBD1 | TRBV5-6 | CASSPGQGRFGNEKLFF | TGTGCCAGCAGCCCGGGACAGGGGCGCTTCGGTAATGAAAAACTGTTTTTT
. | TRBJ2-1 | TRBD2 | TRBV9 | CASSVASGGYNHEQFF | TGTGCCAGCAGCGTCGCTAGCGGGGGGTACAATCATGAGCAGTTCTTC
. | TRBJ1-1 | . | TRBV19 | CASSIPGENTEAFF | TGTGCCAGTAGTATACCAGGGGAGAACACTGAAGCTTTCTTT
. | TRBJ2-5 | TRBD2 | TRBV7-6 | CASSSTSGGAAETQYF | TGTGCCAGCAGCTCCACTAGCGGGGGGGCCGCGGAGACCCAGTACTTC
. | TRBJ2-4 | . | TRBV18 | CASSQGAKNIQYF | TGTGCCAGCTCCCAGGGGGCCAAAAACATTCAGTACTTC
. | TRBJ2-2 | TRBD2 | TRBV7-3 | CASSVTTSGNAGELFF | TGTGCCAGCAGCGTAACGACTAGCGGTAATGCCGGGGAGCTGTTTTTT
. | TRBJ2-7 | . | TRBV12-5 | CASGSEQPPQQYF | TGTGCTAGTGGTTCCGAACAGCCCCCCCAGCAGTACTTC
. | TRBJ2-3 | . | TRBV27 | CASRTKSEAQYF | TGTGCCAGCAGGACGAAGAGCGAGGCGCAGTATTTT